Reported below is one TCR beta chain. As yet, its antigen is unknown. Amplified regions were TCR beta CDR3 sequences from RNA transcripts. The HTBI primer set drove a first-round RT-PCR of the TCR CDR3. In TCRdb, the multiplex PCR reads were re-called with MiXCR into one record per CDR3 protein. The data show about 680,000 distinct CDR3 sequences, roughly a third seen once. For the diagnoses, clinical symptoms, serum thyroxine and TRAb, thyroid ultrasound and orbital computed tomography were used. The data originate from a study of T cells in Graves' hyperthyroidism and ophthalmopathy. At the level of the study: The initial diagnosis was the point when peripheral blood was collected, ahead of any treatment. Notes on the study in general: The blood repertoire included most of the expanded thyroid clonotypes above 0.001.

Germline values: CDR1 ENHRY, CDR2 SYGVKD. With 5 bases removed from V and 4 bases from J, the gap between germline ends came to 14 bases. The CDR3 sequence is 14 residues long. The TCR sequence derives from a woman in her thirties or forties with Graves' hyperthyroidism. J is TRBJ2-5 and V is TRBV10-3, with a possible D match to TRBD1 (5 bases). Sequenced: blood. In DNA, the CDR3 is TGTGCCATCAGTCCGGACACTTTGGGAGAGACCCAGTACTTC. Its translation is CAISPDTLGETQYF.